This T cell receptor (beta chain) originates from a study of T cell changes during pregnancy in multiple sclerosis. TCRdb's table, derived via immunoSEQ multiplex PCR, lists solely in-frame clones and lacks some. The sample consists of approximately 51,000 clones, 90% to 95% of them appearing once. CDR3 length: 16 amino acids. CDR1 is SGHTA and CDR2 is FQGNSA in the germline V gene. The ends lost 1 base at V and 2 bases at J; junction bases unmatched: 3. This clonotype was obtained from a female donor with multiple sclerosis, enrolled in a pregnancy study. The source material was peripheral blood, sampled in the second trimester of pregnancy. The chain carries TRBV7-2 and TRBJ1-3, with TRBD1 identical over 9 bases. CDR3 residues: CASSLGRTGAGNTIYF. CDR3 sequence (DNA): TGTGCCAGCAGCTTAGGGCGGACAGGGGCTGGAAACACCATATATTTT.